Listed here are 4 T cell receptor beta chains from one sample, sequenced in a study of CD8 T cells in ankylosing spondylitis. Study observations and caveats: A motif in TCR beta, a set of under ten highly homologous variants, appeared characteristic of ankylosing spondylitis blood.

TCRdb called the 5' RACE reads again in MiXCR, with one record for every CDR3 protein. The sample records approximately 300,000 distinct CDR3 sequences, less than 10% being singletons. Their antigen targets remain unknown. The sample was blood, either unsorted or a sorted T cell fraction (not recorded which). These receptors all stem from a male donor with ankylosing spondylitis.

The gene calls are TRBV7-3 and TRBJ2-1; 9 nucleotides line up with TRBD2. Germline values: CDR1 SGHTA, CDR2 FQGTGA. CDR3 length equals 14 residues. The V segment lost 5 bases and the J segment 11 bases; nucleotides outside the gene matches: 10. The chain's CDR3 is CASSLAGTLKKQFF. DNA for the CDR3: TGTGCCAGCAGCCTAGCGGGGACACTGAAGAAGCAGTTCTTC.

This clonotype was recorded a few times. The rearrangement joins TRBV20-1 to TRBJ2-7; no reliable D call. CDR1 and CDR2 (germline): DFQATT, SNEGSKA (reference sequence). V lost 3 bases and J lost 3, with 12 bases in between. The CDR3 runs to 13 residues. The CDR3 sequence: CSASAGTLYEQYF. The CDR3 nucleotides read TGCAGTGCTAGTGCAGGAACTCTCTACGAGCAGTACTTC.

The CDR3 nucleotides are TGTGCCAGCGGACTACGGGGGGACTCCTACAATGAGCAGTTCTTC. The encoded protein is CASGLRGDSYNEQFF. The V gene is TRBV9, the J gene TRBJ2-1; 7 nucleotides agree with TRBD2. The germline V gene encodes CDR1 SGDLS and CDR2 YYNGEE. J was trimmed by 0 bases and V by 7 bases; bases with no gene match: 7. The CDR3 covers 15 residues. Supplemented by reference TRBV9 and TRBJ2-1, the full variable domain reads DSGVTQTPKHLITATGQRVTLRCSPRSGDLSVYWYQQSLDQGLQFLIQYYNGEERAKGNILERFSAQQFPDLHSELNLSSLELGDSALYFCASGLRGDSYNEQFFGPGTRLTVL.

This clonotype has only a few counts. The gene calls are TRBV6-1 and TRBJ2-7; D is ambiguous. This CDR3 contains 15 residues. Germline V lookup: CDR1 MNHNS, CDR2 SASEGT. V shed 5 bases and J shed 0 bases, with 14 bases lying between them. The CDR3 is CASSQRLWASYEQYF. The CDR3 bases are TGTGCCAGCAGTCAGCGACTCTGGGCCTCCTACGAGCAGTACTTC.